This T cell receptor (beta chain) was identified during a study of blood T cells in healthy people across ages. Study-wide points: Strong correlation existed between TCR beta diversity and naive T cell percentage. Naive CD4+ cells and diversity were both higher in long-lived donors than in aged donors.

A J-beta primer mix and a sample-barcoded 5' primer were used in a second PCR of about 6 to 12 cycles. TCRdb reanalysed the 5' RACE reads using MiXCR and keeps one entry per CDR3 protein. The table includes about 640,000 distinct CDR3 sequences, approximately 40% detected once. This clonotype was detected ten times or more. As yet, its antigen is unknown. Germline loops: CDR1 LNHNV, CDR2 YYDKDF (reference sequence). Trimming left V 1 base short and J 1 base short, with 9 bases between. The CDR3 sequence is 15 residues long. The source of this sequence is an elderly man in good health. Specimen: blood. The V call is TRBV15, the J call TRBJ2-3; tentatively, D is TRBD2 (5 bases). CDR3 sequence: CATSRVPEGTDTQYF. CDR3 bases: TGTGCCACCAGCAGAGTCCCGGAGGGCACAGATACGCAGTATTTT. Full variable domain (missing parts from reference TRBV15 and TRBJ2-3): DAMVIQNPRYQVTQFGKPVTLSCSQTLNHNVMYWYQQKSSQAPKLLFHYYDKDFNNEADTPDNFQSRRPNTSFCFLDIRSPGLGDTAMYLCATSRVPEGTDTQYFGPGTRLTVL.